This entry concerns a single TCR beta chain. Its target is unknown. The CDR3 length is 16 residues. The germline CDR1 and CDR2 sequences are SGHAT and FQNNGV. Trimming removed 5 bases from V and 5 bases from J, with 21 bases in between. The data were taken from a study of cytomegalovirus exposure and HLA in healthy donors. As for the study in general: About 77 million unique TCRs from HLA-typed donors made up an early data release. Most genotyped donors, about 81% of about 430, had Caucasian-associated genetic ancestry. General study findings and limits: It was shown in a later analysis that HLA-associated TCR beta chains were more clonally expanded than other, equally common chains.

Likely unrecorded immune exposures existed in these nominally healthy donors. In the PCR, 60 Vbeta and 13 Jbeta primers were used. Sequencing was performed with immunoSEQ multiplex PCR; in TCRdb, only in-frame clones are kept and a portion is missing. The sample yields 100,000 to 150,000 clones, about 74% seen once. The clonotype was recovered from a woman in her sixties in good health and CMV-seronegative. Sequencing input: PBMCs. This chain joins TRBV11-2 and TRBJ1-2, with a weak D call TRBD1 (5 bases). CDR3 nucleotides: TGTGCCAGCAGCCCGGGGGACCAGAAGAGGATGTATGGCTACACCTTC. It codes for CASSPGDQKRMYGYTF.